This section outlines one T cell receptor (beta chain) sequence together with its context. What it binds is unknown. Exclusion followed for patients with uncontrolled infection, other autoimmune disease, pregnancy or lactation. The PBMCs had their origin in around 10 ml of fresh peripheral blood. Amplification of TCR beta CDR3 regions was performed using RNA transcripts as template. Initially, a first-round RT-PCR of the TCR CDR3 employed the HTBI primer set. TCRdb recomputed calls from the multiplex PCR reads with MiXCR, one row per CDR3 protein. Here the sample spans around 690,000 distinct CDR3 sequences, about 18% being singletons. The source of the sample is a study of T cells in Graves' hyperthyroidism and ophthalmopathy. For the study at large: Initial diagnosis, before any treatment, was when peripheral blood was collected. Notes on the study in general: The model's output predicted ophthalmopathy at a median of about 5.9 months prior to onset.

The junction had 12 bases not matched to a gene; V was cut back by 7 bases and J by 6 bases. Germline V gene lookup returns CDR1 SGHRS and CDR2 YFSETQ. The CDR3 spans 15 residues. This sequence was found in a man in his forties or fifties with Graves' hyperthyroidism. The specimen was blood. The rearrangement uses TRBV5-1 and TRBJ2-2; 7 bases match TRBD2. CDR3 DNA: TGCGCCAGCGGCCCCCTGCCGGGAGGTTCCGGGGAGCTGTTTTTT. Its protein product is CASGPLPGGSGELFF.